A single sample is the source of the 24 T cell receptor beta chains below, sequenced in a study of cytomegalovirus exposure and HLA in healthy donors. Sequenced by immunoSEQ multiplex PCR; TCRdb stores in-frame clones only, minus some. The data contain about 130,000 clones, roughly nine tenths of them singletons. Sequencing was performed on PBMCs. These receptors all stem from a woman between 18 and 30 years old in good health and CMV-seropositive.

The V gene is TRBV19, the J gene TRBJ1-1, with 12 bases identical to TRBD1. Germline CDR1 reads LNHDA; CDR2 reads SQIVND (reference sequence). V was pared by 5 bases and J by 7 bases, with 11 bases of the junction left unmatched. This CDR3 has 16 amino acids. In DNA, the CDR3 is TGTGCCAGTAGTGCTGGGACAGGGGGCTGGGTGATTGAAGCTTTCTTT. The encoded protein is CASSAGTGGWVIEAFF.

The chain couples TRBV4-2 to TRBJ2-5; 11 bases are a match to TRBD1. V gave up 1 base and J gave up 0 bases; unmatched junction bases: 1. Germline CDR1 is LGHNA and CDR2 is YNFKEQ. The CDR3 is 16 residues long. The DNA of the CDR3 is TGTGCCAGCAGCCAAGGGGACAGGGGGAACCAAGAGACCCAGTACTTC. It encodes CASSQGDRGNQETQYF.

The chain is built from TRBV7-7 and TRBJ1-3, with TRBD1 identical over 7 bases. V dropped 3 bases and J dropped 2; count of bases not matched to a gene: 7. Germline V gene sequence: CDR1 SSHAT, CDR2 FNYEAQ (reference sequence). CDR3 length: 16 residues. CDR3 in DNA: TGTGCCAGCAGCTTGGGGACAGCTAGTCCTGGAAACACCATATATTTT. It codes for CASSLGTASPGNTIYF.

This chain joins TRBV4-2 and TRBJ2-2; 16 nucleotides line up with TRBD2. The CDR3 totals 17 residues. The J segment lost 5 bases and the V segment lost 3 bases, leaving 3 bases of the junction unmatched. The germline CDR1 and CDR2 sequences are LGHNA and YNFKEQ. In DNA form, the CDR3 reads TGTGCCAGCAGCCAGGGACTAGCGGGGGGGCCAACCGGGGAGCTGTTTTTT. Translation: CASSQGLAGGPTGELFF.

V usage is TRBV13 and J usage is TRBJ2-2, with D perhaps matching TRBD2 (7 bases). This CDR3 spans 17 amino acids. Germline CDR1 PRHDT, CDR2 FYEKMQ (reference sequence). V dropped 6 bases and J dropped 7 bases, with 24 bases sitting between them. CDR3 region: CASRRSRGAPEVGELFF. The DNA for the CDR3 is TGTGCCAGCAGACGGTCTCGGGGGGCTCCCGAGGTCGGGGAGCTGTTTTTT.

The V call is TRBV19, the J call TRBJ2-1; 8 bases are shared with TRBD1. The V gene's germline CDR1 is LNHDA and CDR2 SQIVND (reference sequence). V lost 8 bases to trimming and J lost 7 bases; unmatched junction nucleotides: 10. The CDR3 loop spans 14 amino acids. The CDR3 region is CASAPGGGPNEQFF. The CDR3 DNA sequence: TGTGCCAGTGCCCCAGGGGGCGGTCCAAATGAGCAGTTCTTC.

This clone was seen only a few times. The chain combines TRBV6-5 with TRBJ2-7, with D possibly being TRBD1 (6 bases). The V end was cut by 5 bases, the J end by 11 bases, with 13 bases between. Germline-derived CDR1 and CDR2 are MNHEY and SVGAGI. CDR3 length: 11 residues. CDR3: CASSQQGTEYF. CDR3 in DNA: TGTGCCAGCAGTCAACAGGGTACCGAGTACTTC.

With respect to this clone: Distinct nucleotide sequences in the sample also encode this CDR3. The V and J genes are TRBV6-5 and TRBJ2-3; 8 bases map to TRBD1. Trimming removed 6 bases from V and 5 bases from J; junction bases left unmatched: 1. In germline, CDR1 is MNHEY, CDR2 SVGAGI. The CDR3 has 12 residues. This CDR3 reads CASSRGRDTQYF. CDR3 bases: TGTGCCAGCAGCAGGGGGCGAGATACGCAGTATTTT.

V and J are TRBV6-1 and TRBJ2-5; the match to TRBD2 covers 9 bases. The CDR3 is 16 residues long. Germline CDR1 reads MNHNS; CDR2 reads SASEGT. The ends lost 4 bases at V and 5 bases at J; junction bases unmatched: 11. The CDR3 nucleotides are TGTGCCAGCAGTGGGCCCCTAGCGGGGCCTCACGAGACCCAGTACTTC. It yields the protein CASSGPLAGPHETQYF.

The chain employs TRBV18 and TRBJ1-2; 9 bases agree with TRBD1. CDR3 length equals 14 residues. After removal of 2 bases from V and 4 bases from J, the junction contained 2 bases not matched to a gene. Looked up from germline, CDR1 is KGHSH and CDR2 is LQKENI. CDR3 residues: CASSPGTGPYGYTF. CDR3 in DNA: TGTGCCAGCTCACCAGGGACAGGGCCCTATGGCTACACCTTC.

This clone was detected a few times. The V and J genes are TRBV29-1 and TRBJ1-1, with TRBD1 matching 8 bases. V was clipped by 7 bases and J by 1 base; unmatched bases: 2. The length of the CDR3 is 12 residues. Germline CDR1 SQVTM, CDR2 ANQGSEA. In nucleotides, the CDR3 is TGCAGCGGGGGGACAGGGAACACTGAAGCTTTCTTT. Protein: CSGGTGNTEAFF.

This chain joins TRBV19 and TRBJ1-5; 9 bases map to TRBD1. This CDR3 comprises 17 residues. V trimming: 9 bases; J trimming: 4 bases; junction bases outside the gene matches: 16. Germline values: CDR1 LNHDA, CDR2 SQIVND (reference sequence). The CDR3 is CASYPVTGGRWNQPQHF. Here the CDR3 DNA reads TGTGCCAGCTACCCAGTGACAGGGGGTCGATGGAATCAGCCCCAGCATTTT.

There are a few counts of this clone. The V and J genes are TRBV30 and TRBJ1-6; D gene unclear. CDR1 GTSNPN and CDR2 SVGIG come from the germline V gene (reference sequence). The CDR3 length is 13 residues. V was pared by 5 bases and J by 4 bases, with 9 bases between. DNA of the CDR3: TGTGCCTGGGGTAGCGGTTATAATTCACCCCTCCACTTT. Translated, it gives CAWGSGYNSPLHF. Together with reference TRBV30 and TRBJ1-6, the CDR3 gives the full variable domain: SQTIHQWPATLVQPVGSPLSLECTVEGTSNPNLYWYRQAAGRGLQLLFYSVGIGQISSEVPQNLSASRPQDRQFILSSKKLLLSDSGFYLCAWGSGYNSPLHFGNGTRLTVT.

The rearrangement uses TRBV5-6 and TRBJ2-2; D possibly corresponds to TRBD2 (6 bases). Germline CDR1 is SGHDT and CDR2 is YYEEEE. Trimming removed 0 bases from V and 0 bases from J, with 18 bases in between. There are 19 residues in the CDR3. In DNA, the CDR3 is TGTGCCAGCAGCTTGGAGTTTGGCCTGGGGGAGGCGAACACCGGGGAGCTGTTTTTT. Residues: CASSLEFGLGEANTGELFF.

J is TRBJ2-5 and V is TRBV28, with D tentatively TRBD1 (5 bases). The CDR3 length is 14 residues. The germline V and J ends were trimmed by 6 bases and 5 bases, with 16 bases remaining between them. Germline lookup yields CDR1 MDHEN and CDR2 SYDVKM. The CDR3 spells CASSIPQGWETQYF. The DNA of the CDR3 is TGTGCCAGCAGCATTCCCCAGGGTTGGGAGACCCAGTACTTC.

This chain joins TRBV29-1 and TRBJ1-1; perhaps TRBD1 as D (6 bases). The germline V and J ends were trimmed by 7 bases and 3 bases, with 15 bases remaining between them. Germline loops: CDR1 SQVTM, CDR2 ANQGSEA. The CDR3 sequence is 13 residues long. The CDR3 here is CSARGSWYTEAFF. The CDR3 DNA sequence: TGCAGCGCCAGGGGCAGTTGGTACACTGAAGCTTTCTTT.

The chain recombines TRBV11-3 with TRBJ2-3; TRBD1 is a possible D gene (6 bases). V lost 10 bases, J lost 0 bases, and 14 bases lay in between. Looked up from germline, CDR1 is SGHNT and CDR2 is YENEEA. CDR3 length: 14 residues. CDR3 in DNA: TGTGCCACCGAATTACAGGGAAGCACAGATACGCAGTATTTT. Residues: CATELQGSTDTQYF.

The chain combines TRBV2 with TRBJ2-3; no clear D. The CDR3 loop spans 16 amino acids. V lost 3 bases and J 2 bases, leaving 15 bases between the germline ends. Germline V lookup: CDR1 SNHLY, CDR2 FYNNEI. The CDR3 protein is CASSEGSSRLTDTQYF. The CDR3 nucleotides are TGTGCCAGCAGTGAGGGCAGCTCAAGGCTCACAGATACGCAGTATTTT. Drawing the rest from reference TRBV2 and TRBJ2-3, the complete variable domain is EPEVTQTPSHQVTQMGQEVILRCVPISNHLYFYWYRQILGQKVEFLVSFYNNEISEKSEIFDDQFSVERPDGSNFTLKIRSTKLEDSAMYFCASSEGSSRLTDTQYFGPGTRLTVL.

CDR3 nucleotides: TGTGCCAGTACTCACAGGAAGGAAATTACAGGAAACACCATATATTTT. It is translated as CASTHRKEITGNTIYF. The chain links TRBV19 to TRBJ1-3, with a possible D match to TRBD1 (5 bases). Germline CDR1 LNHDA, CDR2 SQIVND (reference sequence). This CDR3 is 16 amino acids long. V was clipped by 7 bases and J by 4 bases, with 20 bases between them.

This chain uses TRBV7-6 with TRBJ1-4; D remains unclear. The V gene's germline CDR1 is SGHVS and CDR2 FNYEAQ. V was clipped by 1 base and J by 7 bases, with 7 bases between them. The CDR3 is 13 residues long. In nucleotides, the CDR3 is TGTGCCAGCAGCTTAGATCGCGGTGAAAAACTGTTTTTT. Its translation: CASSLDRGEKLFF.

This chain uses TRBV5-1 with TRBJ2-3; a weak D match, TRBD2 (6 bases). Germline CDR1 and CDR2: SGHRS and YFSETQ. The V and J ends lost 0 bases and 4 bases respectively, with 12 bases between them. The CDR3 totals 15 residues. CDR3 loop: CASSLAAGWADTQYF. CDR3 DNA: TGCGCCAGCAGCTTGGCGGCGGGGTGGGCAGATACGCAGTATTTT.

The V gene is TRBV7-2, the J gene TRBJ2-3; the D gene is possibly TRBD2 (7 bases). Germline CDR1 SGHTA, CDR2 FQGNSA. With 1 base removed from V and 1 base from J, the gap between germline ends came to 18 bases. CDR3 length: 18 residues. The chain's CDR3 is CASSLGASPGGGTDTQYF. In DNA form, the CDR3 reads TGTGCCAGCAGCTTAGGGGCCTCTCCGGGGGGCGGCACAGATACGCAGTATTTT.

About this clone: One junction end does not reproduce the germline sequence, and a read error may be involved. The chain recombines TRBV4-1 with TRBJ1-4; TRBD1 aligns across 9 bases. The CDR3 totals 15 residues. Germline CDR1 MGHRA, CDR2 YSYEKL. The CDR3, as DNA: TGCGCCAGCAGTATTCCAGGACAGGGGACCGCGCATAGGGATTTT. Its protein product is CASSIPGQGTAHRDF.

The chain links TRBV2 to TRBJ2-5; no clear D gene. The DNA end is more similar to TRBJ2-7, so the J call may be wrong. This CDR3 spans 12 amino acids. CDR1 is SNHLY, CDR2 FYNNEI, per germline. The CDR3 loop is CASSANTYEQYF. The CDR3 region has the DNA TGTGCCAGCAGTGCCAATACCTACGAGCAGTACTTC.